This entry concerns a single TCR beta chain. The sample holds one count of this clonotype. No antigen is known for it. Base qualities are not provided; no much larger clone lies one nucleotide away. Just one read gives weak support. The sample is drawn from a study of tumor-infiltrating lymphocytes in primary liver carcinoma listed by TCRdb under 2017. As for the study more broadly: Of the five patients, three men and two women aged 30 to 69 years, four had hepatocellular carcinoma and one had combined HCC and intrahepatic cholangiocarcinoma. The tumors of the five patients were staged as T1-T3 N0M0, with maximum diameters ranging from roughly 4 to 11 cm. Roughly 3.5 to 8 million productive TCRbeta reads were obtained per sample, and no significant difference in read depth was found between tissue types. Across five regions of each liver tumor, along with adjacent normal tissue and blood, the study brought together TCRbeta repertoire sequencing, expression microarrays and whole-exome sequencing. A total of about 35 specimens from 5 patients underwent TCRbeta repertoire sequencing, comprising around 25 tumor regions, 5 adjacent noncancerous liver tissues and 5 peripheral blood samples. The 25 or so tumor region samples were profiled with Agilent mRNA microarrays so that TCRbeta repertoire diversity could be related to the local molecular phenotype. Reproducibility between technical replicate repertoires was high, with correlation coefficients above 0.98 and mean shared-clone rates near 0.89.

From a lookup of the germline V gene, CDR1 and CDR2 are ENHRY and SYGVKD. Its CDR3 holds 14 amino acids, cysteine through phenylalanine. Solely the CDR3 DNA is kept, with 42 bases framed from the first base. Without any cell sorting, total RNA and DNA were co-extracted from approximately 20-30 mg of bulk tissue using the AllPrep DNA/RNA mini kit. Between late 2015 and March 2016, 4 to 6 patients in China with histopathologically diagnosed primary liver carcinoma had surgical resection. Patients had chronic HBV infection and were treatment-naive at sampling. Five spatially separated regions were sampled from each tumor: the superior, inferior, left-lateral and right-lateral poles, plus the tumor centre. Histology showed that every tumor sample contained more than 80% viable tumor cells. Each fresh piece of tumor and adjacent tissue was cut in two, with one half stored in RNAlater at -80 degrees C and the other half sent for histology.

Results the study describes overall, beyond this receptor: Just about 7.5-24% of top clones turned up in all five regions of a tumor, which suggests spatial heterogeneity among tumor-infiltrating T cells. Because the samples were bulk and unsorted, CD4+ and CD8+ T cell repertoires could not be compared. Only a few patients were included in the study, and the authors note that the findings should be validated in a larger study. Only the TCR beta chain was sequenced, which likely underestimates true repertoire diversity because unpaired alpha chains were not captured. The top 250 clones accounted for a significantly greater share of the repertoire in tumors than in blood (p = 0.039). Repertoire overlap was found to be higher between tumor regions (mean around 36%) than between tumor-adjacent (about 17%) or tumor-blood (about 14%) pairs, consistent with antigen-driven expansion.

Using a constant-region primer and ProtoScript II reverse transcriptase, TCRbeta-specific cDNA was reverse-transcribed from 500 to 650 ng total RNA. The TCRbeta libraries were prepared through three rounds of nested multiplex PCR following a slightly modified ARM-PCR procedure. Each of the first two PCR rounds ran for approximately 10 cycles using multiplex TRBV1-TRBV30 forward primers together with a Cbeta reverse primer. Sample barcodes and Illumina adapters were attached in a final 25-cycle PCR using Deep VentR polymerase. Before sequencing, amplicons of 200-500 bp were purified from gel using a QIAquick gel extraction kit. The TCRbeta amplicons were sequenced with 250-bp paired-end reads on an Illumina HiSeq 2500. The original methods were these. Quality trimming of reads was performed with Trimmomatic v0.33, and paired reads were merged with FLASH v1.2.11 so that full CDR3 sequences could be recovered. V, D and J germline segments were assigned to the rearranged TCRbeta sequences by MiGEC v1.2.1b. Clonotype statistics and Shannon-Wiener diversity indices were computed with VDJtools v1.0.0. Except for diversity analysis, only the 250 most abundant clonotypes of each sample were used in subsequent analyses to reduce sampling bias. The raw public data were reprocessed by TCRdb itself: fastp quality trimming at Q25, MiXCR clonotype calling, in-frame beta chains only. Entries that share a CDR3 protein sequence are merged under the most common genes and DNA. None of the V and J calls come from the authors' own analysis; TCRdb made them. The sample table shows 110,000 or so distinct CDR3 sequences, and about four fifths are seen once. In total, the top ten clones hold approximately 21% of the sample.

The chain uses TRBV10-3 and TRBJ2-3, with the D gene too uncertain to name. The last part of the DNA fits TRBJ1-5 better; the J call may be wrong. The receptor's source is a man in his forties with primary liver carcinoma and hepatitis B virus infection. Sequences were obtained from liver tumor tissue from sampling region 3. The intended sense of this specimen's cell subset or site label: tumor region T3, left-lateral pole. This receptor has the CDR3 CAISESGSTDTQHF. The DNA sequence is given as TGTGCCATCAGTGAGAGTGGCAGCACAGATACGCAGCATTTT.